This T cell receptor (beta chain) was observed in a study of shared clonotypes between healthy human individuals (dated by TCRdb to the early 2020s). Study-level background: The cohort included a few men and a couple of women between 18 and 49 years of age. Each donor's leukapheresis produced roughly between roughly 0.85 and 9.5 billion PBMCs. For each donor, three plates each were used for CD4 naive and CD4 memory, two plates were used for CD8 naive, and one plate was used for CD8 memory. To estimate repertoire size and how much clonotype sharing occurs between individuals, the study deeply sequenced the blood TCR repertoires of five healthy adults. Different laboratories and diverse techniques were used to prepare libraries and sequence TCR repertoires, to increase sequencing depth and limit assay-specific biases.

Using the deep immunoSEQ assay, multiplex PCR amplified TCR CDR3 regions from genomic DNA. For each cell subset, the extracted genomic DNA was distributed evenly across all wells of several immunoSEQ 96-well plates, and each plate served as one replicate. For sorted subsets, roughly 200 ng of genomic DNA, equivalent to tens of thousands of T cell genomes, went into each replicate PCR. Purified libraries were measured with a Qubit 3.0 fluorometer, size-checked on a Bioanalyzer 2100, and measured again with the KAPA Library Quantification kit. A separate single-read 150-cycle Illumina NextSeq 550 flow cell was used to sequence each immunoSEQ 96-well plate. The authors' analysis ran thus. Because only junctional sequences without quality scores were contained in the immunoSEQ output, filtering matching that applied to full-length reads could not be performed. To assign V/J genes and CDR3, sequences were annotated using PyIR, a Python wrapper for IgBLAST v1.9, with IMGT germline references. Reads were filtered out if the reads had weak V/J assignments (E-value above 1e-6), no CDR3, stop codons, out-of-frame junctions, or ambiguous translated residues. V3J clonotypes were defined as sequences sharing an identical inferred V gene, J gene, and CDR3 amino acid sequence. Percentage overlap between repertoires was calculated by dividing the number of shared unique clonotypes by the size of the smaller repertoire. RTK rarefaction, the Chao1 estimator, and Recon v2.1 estimates of unobserved clonotypes were used to assess repertoire richness. OLGA was used to compute generation probabilities for all TCRbeta clonotypes that the gDNA method yielded from four donors. As stored in TCRdb, this immuneACCESS dataset retains in-frame rearrangements with V and J assigned. A fraction of the clones does not appear; measured against another copy, unresolved V genes explain less than half of the discrepancy, and the remainder lacks a known reason. Clonal size and the V and J genes are those of that table, whereas D and trimming came from the DNA. This sample has around 700,000 clones in its table, and 74% of those were observed once. The ten largest clonotypes hold about 1.7% of the sample.

CDR1 and CDR2, looked up from the germline V gene (reference sequence), are SGHNT and YYREEE. V ends up 4 bases short and J 6 bases short, with an unmatched junction base count of 12. There are 16 amino acids in the CDR3, from cysteine to phenylalanine inclusive. Only the CDR3 part of the read is kept: 48 bases, read in frame from the first base. A word on this clone: Its specific antigen is unknown. One base away there is no much larger clone; base qualities are not given.

Overall results and qualifications from the work: Sampling was limited to blood, and TCR repertoires in tissue likely differ from TCR repertoires in blood. Sharing across four donors was observed for approximately 5% of naive CD4, under 4% of naive CD8, roughly 2.3% of memory CD4, and around 0.42% of memory CD8 clonotypes. Even with the large sequencing depth, rarefaction of the sorted-subset datasets indicated that sequencing was incomplete. Naive subsets generally had larger estimated clonotype richness than memory subsets. The small number of donors limited the genetic and exposure-history diversity represented. Compared with non-shared clonotypes, the clonotypes found in all four sorted-subset donors had higher generation probabilities. Pairwise subsampling indicated that sequencing depth was expected to affect the degree of clonotype sharing among donors.

Donors were healthy HIV-negative adults with no recently reported acute infections or vaccinations. Every donor was a Caucasian adult residing in Nashville, Tennessee, USA. CD4+ T cells were enriched by magnetic negative selection; naive cells were then positively selected on CD45RA, and the negative fraction formed the memory subset. Blood was collected by leukapheresis, and PBMCs were isolated by Ficoll-Histopaque density gradient centrifugation and then cryopreserved in liquid nitrogen vapor phase. Analytical flow cytometry was used to check the purity and quantity of every magnetically sorted T cell population. From each sorted fraction, genomic DNA was isolated and quantified by UV absorbance on a Nanodrop 2000c.

The source is a woman in her thirties in good health. Input material: memory CD4+ T cells sorted from blood. According to the study, the label for this sample's cell subset or site signals: CD45RA-negative fraction. The rearranged segments are TRBV5-4 and TRBJ1-2, and TRBD1 aligns with 10 junction nucleotides. The CDR3 is CASSPAGTGEFNGYTF. DNA sequence: TGTGCCAGCAGCCCCGCCGGGACAGGGGAATTTAATGGCTACACCTTC.